This T cell receptor (beta chain) was captured by sequencing in a study of blood T cell repertoires in COVID-19. Study context: Whether acute or convalescent, the COVID-19 samples came from the United States, Italy and Spain.

The assay was immunoSEQ multiplex PCR, and TCRdb's table has in-frame clones only and misses some. This table holds around 100,000 clones, about 85% found once. The sample taken for sequencing was peripheral blood. The sequence derives from a woman in her seventies with active or convalescent COVID-19.

CDR3: CASSSSYRASPLHF. Written as DNA, the CDR3 is TGTGCCAGCAGCTCTAGTTACAGGGCTTCACCCCTCCACTTT. The chain couples TRBV5-5 to TRBJ1-6, with TRBD1 as a possible D gene (6 bases). This CDR3 has 14 residues. CDR1 is SGHKS, CDR2 YYEKEE, per germline (reference sequence). V lost 3 bases to trimming and J lost 9 bases, with 13 bases between them.